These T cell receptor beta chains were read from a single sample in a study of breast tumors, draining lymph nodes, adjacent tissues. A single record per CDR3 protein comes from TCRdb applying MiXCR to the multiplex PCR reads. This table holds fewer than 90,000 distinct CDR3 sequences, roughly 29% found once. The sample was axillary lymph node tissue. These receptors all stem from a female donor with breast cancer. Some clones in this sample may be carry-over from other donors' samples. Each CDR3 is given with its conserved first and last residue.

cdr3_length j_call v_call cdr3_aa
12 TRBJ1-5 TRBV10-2 CASRDVNQPQHF
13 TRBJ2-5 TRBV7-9 CASSFGPQETQYF
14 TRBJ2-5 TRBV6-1 CASSEGQGWETQYF
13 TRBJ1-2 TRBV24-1 CATSENTGGGYTF
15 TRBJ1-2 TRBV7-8 CASSQGDSLDYGYTF
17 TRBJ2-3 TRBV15 CATSRGLTSGASDTQYF
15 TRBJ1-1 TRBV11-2 CASSAPDRWNTEAFF
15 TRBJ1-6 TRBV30 CAWRSSSQPNSPLHF
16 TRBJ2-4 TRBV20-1 CSASPAVGLAKNIQYF
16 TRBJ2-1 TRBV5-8 CASSPDLAGGYNEQFF
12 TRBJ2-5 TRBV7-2 CASSPLTETQYF
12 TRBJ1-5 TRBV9 CASGGTEETQHF
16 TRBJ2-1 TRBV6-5 CASSRNRDRVRNEQFF
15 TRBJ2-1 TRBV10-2 CASRQTSGSSNEQFF
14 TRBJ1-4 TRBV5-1 CASTVGSVGEKLFF
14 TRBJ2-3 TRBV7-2 CASSSQGGANTQYF
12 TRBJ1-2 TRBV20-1 CSASKDNYGYTF
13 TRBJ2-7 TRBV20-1 CSASGGPPYEQYF
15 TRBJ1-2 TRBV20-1 CSASRGLGLNYGYTF
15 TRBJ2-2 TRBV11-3 CASTHFVGVTGELFF
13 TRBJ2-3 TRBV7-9 CASSLDPTDTQYF
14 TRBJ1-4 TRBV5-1 CASSLVQSGEKLFF
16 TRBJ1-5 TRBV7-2 CASSLGGYGGVQPQHF
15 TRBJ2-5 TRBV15 CATSRGNNPQETQYF
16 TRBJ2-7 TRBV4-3 CASSPMTSGGDYEQYF
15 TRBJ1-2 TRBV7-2 CASSLSANTNYGYPF
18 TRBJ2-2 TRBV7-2 CASSARTSGSWDTGELFF
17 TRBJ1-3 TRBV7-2 CASRSVGQQGARNPIYF